These 18 T cell receptor beta chains were all obtained from the same sample, sequenced in a study of blood T cell repertoires in COVID-19. Assay used: immunoSEQ multiplex PCR; TCRdb lists only in-frame clones, some missing. This table has roughly 90,000 clones, around four fifths appearing once. The sample consisted of peripheral blood. The source is a human donor in a cohort sampled during active COVID-19.

This clone was recorded once. V gene TRBV3-1 (or the pseudogene TRBV3-2) combines with J gene TRBJ1-2; the D is unclear. The ends were cut back, 1 base at V and 1 base at J, with 7 bases in the middle. CDR1 LGHDT and CDR2 YNNKEL come from the germline V gene (reference sequence). The length of the CDR3 is 14 residues. CDR3 loop: CASSQGGSNYGYTF. For the CDR3, the DNA is TGTGCCAGCAGCCAAGGAGGCAGTAACTATGGCTACACCTTC.

The chain has TRBV28 and TRBJ2-1, with D perhaps TRBD2 (6 bases). The CDR3 has 15 amino acids. The V end was cut by 2 bases, the J end by 7 bases, with 15 bases between. Germline CDR1 and CDR2: MDHEN and SYDVKM. The CDR3 DNA reads TGTGCCAGCAGTTTAGGGGGGAGGTTAGGAAATGAGCAGTTCTTC. Its translation is CASSLGGRLGNEQFF.

The rearrangement joins TRBV24-1 to TRBJ2-5; the match to TRBD2 covers 10 bases. Germline values: CDR1 KGHDR, CDR2 SFDVKD. Unmatched junction bases numbered 9, after V lost 4 bases and J lost 5 bases. This CDR3 region has 16 residues. CDR3 amino acids: CATSESGTSVAETQYF. The CDR3 DNA follows: TGTGCCACCAGTGAATCCGGGACTAGCGTAGCGGAGACCCAGTACTTC.

In this sample, this clone turned up once. The CDR3: CASSLTSYEQYF. The CDR3 DNA sequence: TGTGCCAGCAGTTTAACTAGCTACGAGCAGTACTTC. This chain links TRBV12-3 or TRBV12-4 with TRBJ2-7, with a possible D match to TRBD2 (5 bases). V was shortened by 2 bases and J by 3 bases, with 5 bases between the two germline ends. The CDR3 has 12 amino acids.

The chain employs TRBV28 and TRBJ1-1, with D possibly TRBD1 on 6 matching bases. The CDR3 has 13 amino acids. V lost 5 bases and J lost 6, with 13 bases in between. The germline gives CDR1 MDHEN, CDR2 SYDVKM. CDR3 in DNA: TGTGCCAGCAGTCCACAGGGATACGCTGAAGCTTTCTTT. Residues: CASSPQGYAEAFF. The variable domain in full, completed from reference TRBV28 and TRBJ1-1, reads DVKVTQSSRYLVKRTGEKVFLECVQDMDHENMFWYRQDPGLGLRLIYFSYDVKMKEKGDIPEGYSVSREKKERFSLILESASTNQTSMYLCASSPQGYAEAFFGQGTRLTVV.

The V and J genes are TRBV19 and TRBJ1-2; 7 nucleotides align to TRBD1. After removal of 3 bases from V and 1 base from J, the junction contained 2 bases not matched to a gene. The V gene's germline CDR1 is LNHDA and CDR2 SQIVND (reference sequence). This CDR3 spans 14 amino acids. In nucleotides, the CDR3 is TGTGCCAGTAGTATGGGGACAGATAACTATGGCTACACCTTC. Its protein is CASSMGTDNYGYTF.

This clone was recorded only once. The chain recombines TRBV7-9 with TRBJ1-2; TRBD1 matches at 9 bases. Germline CDR1 is SEHNR and CDR2 is FQNEAQ (reference sequence). This CDR3 is 12 amino acids long. Unmatched junction bases numbered 7, after V lost 3 bases and J lost 14 bases. The CDR3 protein is CASSFRDRALTF. In DNA, the CDR3 is TGTGCCAGCAGCTTCCGGGACAGGGCCCTAACCTTC.

The J gene is TRBJ1-3, the V gene TRBV28; 10 bases are shared with TRBD1. The CDR3 runs to 15 residues. J was trimmed by 3 bases and V by 9 bases; bases with no gene match: 8. The germline CDR1 and CDR2 sequences are MDHEN and SYDVKM. The CDR3: CASTRQGAFGNTIYF. The CDR3 coding sequence is TGTGCCAGTACAAGACAGGGGGCATTTGGAAACACCATATATTTT.

V is TRBV5-4 and J is TRBJ1-3, with D perhaps TRBD1 (6 bases). The germline V and J ends were trimmed by 0 bases and 1 base, with 11 bases remaining between them. This CDR3 spans 16 amino acids. The V gene's germline CDR1 is SGHNT and CDR2 YYREEE (reference sequence). In DNA, the CDR3 is TGTGCCAGCAGCTTGGGGACAGCTCAATCTGGAAACACCATATATTTT. Translation: CASSLGTAQSGNTIYF.

The rearrangement links TRBV18 to TRBJ2-7, with D perhaps TRBD1 (5 bases). Deletions cut 3 bases from V and 2 bases from J, with 11 bases between. Germline-derived CDR1 and CDR2 are KGHSH and LQKENI. The CDR3 spans 14 residues. The CDR3 here is CASSPQGQTYEQYF. CDR3 nucleotides: TGTGCCAGCTCACCCCAGGGCCAGACCTACGAGCAGTACTTC.

The chain employs TRBV6-2 or TRBV6-3 and TRBJ2-1, with 7 positions matching TRBD1. J was trimmed by 5 bases and V by 6 bases; bases with no gene match: 1. The germline gives CDR1 MNHEY, CDR2 SVGEGT. The CDR3 totals 12 residues. The CDR3 reads CASSRGNNEQFF. CDR3 nucleotide sequence: TGTGCCAGCAGCAGGGGGAACAATGAGCAGTTCTTC.

The count of this clone is one. The J gene is TRBJ2-3, the V gene TRBV24-1, with a tentative D call TRBD2 (6 bases). The germline CDR1 and CDR2 sequences are KGHDR and SFDVKD. The CDR3 consists of 17 residues. V was trimmed by 2 bases and J by 2 bases, leaving 16 bases between them. CDR3 nucleotide sequence: TGTGCCACCAGTGATTCGGATTGGCGGGGACCCACAGATACGCAGTATTTT. Amino acid sequence: CATSDSDWRGPTDTQYF.

The chain links TRBV5-1 to TRBJ1-4, with 9 bases that match TRBD1. The CDR3 has 16 amino acids. CDR1 is SGHRS and CDR2 is YFSETQ in the germline V gene. The J segment lost 3 bases and the V segment lost 5 bases, leaving 8 bases of the junction unmatched. In DNA, the CDR3 is TGCGCCAGCAGAGAACAGGGGGCGCCGGCTAATGAAAAACTGTTTTTT. Encoded protein: CASREQGAPANEKLFF.

This clone was counted between two and nine times. This chain connects TRBV4-1 to TRBJ1-2, with D unclear. Trimming took off 1 base at V and 7 bases at J, with 13 bases between the two ends. The CDR3 runs to 14 residues. Germline V gene sequence: CDR1 MGHRA, CDR2 YSYEKL. The CDR3 spells CASSQVGEWSGYTF. The CDR3 nucleotides read TGCGCCAGCAGCCAAGTCGGGGAGTGGAGTGGCTACACCTTC.

The rearrangement joins TRBV10-2 to TRBJ1-4; D is unresolved. The V and J ends lost 4 bases and 5 bases respectively, with 17 bases between them. The CDR3 has 16 amino acids. Germline CDR1 reads WSHSY; CDR2 reads SAAADI. In nucleotides, the CDR3 is TGCGCCAGCAGTGGATCGGAATGGAGAGGGAATGAAAAACTGTTTTTT. Residues: CASSGSEWRGNEKLFF.

This chain connects TRBV28 to TRBJ2-7; 9 positions agree with TRBD2. Per germline, CDR1 MDHEN and CDR2 SYDVKM. Trimming cost V 6 bases and J 3 bases; bases outside gene matches: 9. CDR3 size: 15 residues. The CDR3 DNA reads as TGTGCCAGCAGCCCCCGGGTAGCGGGGGTCTACGAGCAGTACTTC. This translates into CASSPRVAGVYEQYF.

The chain carries TRBV11-3 and TRBJ2-1; the D gene is possibly TRBD2 (5 bases). Germline CDR1 SGHNT, CDR2 YENEEA. V lost 1 base and J lost 2, with 12 bases in between. The CDR3 is 16 residues long. The CDR3 reads CASSLGPADPYNEQFF. In DNA form, the CDR3 reads TGTGCCAGCAGCTTAGGCCCAGCGGACCCCTACAATGAGCAGTTCTTC.

The chain couples TRBV6-5 to TRBJ2-1, with TRBD2 as a possible D gene (5 bases). The CDR3 is 11 amino acids. The V gene's germline CDR1 is MNHEY and CDR2 SVGAGI. V lost 5 bases and J lost 7, with 6 bases in between. This chain's CDR3 is CASSTGNEQFF. The CDR3 DNA reads as TGTGCCAGCAGTACGGGGAATGAGCAGTTCTTC.